This is a list of T cell receptor beta chains from one sample in a study of T cell repertoires in cytomegalovirus infection. These TCRs' antigens remain unknown. Each CDR3 protein gets one entry after TCRdb re-called the reads with MiXCR. The table shows about 57,000 distinct CDR3 sequences, with over 20% occurring only once. Material: CD8+ T cells from cultured PBMCs, obtained from culture after CMV antigen stimulation. These receptor sequences come from a human donor in good health (CMV status not recorded). Some clones in this sample may be carry-over from other donors' samples. Both conserved end residues are trimmed from each CDR3. Clone size, where shown, is once, few, many, or a class for clones that have expanded.

v_call	clone_size	cdr3_length	j_call	cdr3_aa
TRBV7-2	.	13	TRBJ1-5	ASSLSGPGNQPQH
TRBV7-2	.	12	TRBJ2-5	ASSSWDRRETQY
TRBV4-1	many	11	TRBJ2-7	ASSQEGRYEQY
TRBV7-9	many	17	TRBJ2-4	ASSSPPGRGPLAKNIQY
TRBV11-3	few	13	TRBJ1-1	ASSSRTGAGTEAF
TRBV7-9	.	10	TRBJ1-1	ASRVPNTEAF
TRBV6-5	many	13	TRBJ1-3	ASTQRGPAGNTIY
TRBV7-2	.	12	TRBJ2-1	ASSPYTRNNEQF
TRBV7-2	few	11	TRBJ1-2	ASSPPKAGSYT
TRBV7-2	.	10	TRBJ1-1	ASSLRAIEAF
TRBV7-2	few	14	TRBJ2-3	ASSLQRGGPTDTQY
TRBV29-1	.	12	TRBJ1-1	SVGFDTVNTEAF
TRBV5-1	many	12	TRBJ1-1	ASSPRGGYTEAF